This T cell receptor beta chain was captured by sequencing in a study of T cell responses to AZD1222 COVID-19 vaccine. Of note for this clone: Its antigen is undetermined.

Germline V lookup: CDR1 SGHAT, CDR2 FQNNGV. V dropped 1 base and J dropped 7 bases, with 8 bases sitting between them. The length of the CDR3 is 13 residues. Only in-frame clones appear in the TCRdb table, and some are missing; sequencing was by immunoSEQ multiplex PCR. The sample consists of 140,000 to 150,000 clones, around nine tenths of them appearing once. General study points: Only a handful of AZD1222 recipients tested seropositive at baseline. White British donors predominated, females outnumbered males, and clonal diversity was possibly underestimated.

The chain couples TRBV11-2 to TRBJ1-3; D unclear. The clonotype originates from an adult in good health. The sequencing here drew on peripheral blood, taken on day 0 of MenACWY control vaccination. CDR3 residues: CASSLASGNTIYF. The DNA of the CDR3 is TGTGCCAGCAGCTTAGCGTCCGGGAACACCATATATTTT. The whole variable domain, remainder taken from reference TRBV11-2 and TRBJ1-3, is EAGVAQSPRYKIIEKRQSVAFWCNPISGHATLYWYQQILGQGPKLLIQFQNNGVVDDSQLPKDRFSAERLKGVDSTLKIQPAKLEDSAVYLCASSLASGNTIYFGEGSWLTVV.